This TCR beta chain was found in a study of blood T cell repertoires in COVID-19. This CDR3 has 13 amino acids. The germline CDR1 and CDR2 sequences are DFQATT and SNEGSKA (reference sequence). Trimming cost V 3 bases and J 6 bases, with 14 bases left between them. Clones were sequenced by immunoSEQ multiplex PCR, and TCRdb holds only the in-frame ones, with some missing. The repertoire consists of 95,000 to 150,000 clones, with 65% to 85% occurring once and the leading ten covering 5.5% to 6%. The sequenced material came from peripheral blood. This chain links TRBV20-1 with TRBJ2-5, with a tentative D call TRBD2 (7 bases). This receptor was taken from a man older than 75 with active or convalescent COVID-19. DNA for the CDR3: TGCAGTGCTAGTGAGGGGGGGACGAAGACCCAGTACTTC. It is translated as CSASEGGTKTQYF.